Below, 25 T cell receptor beta chains from the same sample are listed, as sequenced in a study of cytomegalovirus exposure and HLA in healthy donors. Measured with immunoSEQ multiplex PCR; TCRdb has only the in-frame clones, and not every one. The repertoire has more than 100,000 clones, roughly 90% of them found once; the top ten carry 1.4% to 1.5%. Sample: PBMCs. All receptors derive from a young man in good health and CMV-seronegative.

The rearrangement joins TRBV6-1 to TRBJ1-2, with 10 bases that match TRBD1. Trimming took 7 bases from V and 4 from J; bases not matched to a gene: 6. Germline V CDR1 and CDR2: MNHNS, SASEGT. The CDR3 totals 14 residues. Here the CDR3 DNA reads TGTGCCAGCACCCGGACAGGGGGGCTCTATGGCTACACCTTC. This encodes CASTRTGGLYGYTF.

The sample holds a few counts of this clone. J is TRBJ1-6 and V is TRBV30; 9 nucleotides match TRBD1. The germline V gene has CDR1 GTSNPN and CDR2 SVGIG (reference sequence). This CDR3 region has 15 residues. J lost 10 bases, V lost 5 bases, and 12 bases had no gene match. The CDR3 region is CAWAQQGALLSPLHF. In nucleotides, the CDR3 is TGTGCCTGGGCTCAACAGGGGGCCTTATTATCACCCCTCCACTTT. Filled out from reference TRBV30 and TRBJ1-6, the complete variable domain reads SQTIHQWPATLVQPVGSPLSLECTVEGTSNPNLYWYRQAAGRGLQLLFYSVGIGQISSEVPQNLSASRPQDRQFILSSKKLLLSDSGFYLCAWAQQGALLSPLHFGNGTRLTVT.

This chain joins TRBV5-4 and TRBJ2-5; 7 bases are shared with TRBD1. Germline-derived CDR1 and CDR2 are SGHNT and YYREEE (reference sequence). This CDR3 spans 15 amino acids. Germline trimming cut 1 base from V and 3 bases from J; bases unmatched to any gene: 6. The CDR3 region is CASSLRQGIKETQYF. In DNA form, the CDR3 reads TGTGCCAGCAGCTTGCGACAGGGAATAAAAGAGACCCAGTACTTC. The whole variable domain, filled in from reference TRBV5-4 and TRBJ2-5, reads ETGVTQSPTHLIKTRGQQVTLRCSSQSGHNTVSWYQQALGQGPQFIFQYYREEENGRGNFPPRFSGLQFPNYSSELNVNALELDDSALYLCASSLRQGIKETQYFGPGTRLLVL.

The rearrangement links TRBV9 to TRBJ2-3, with 7 bases fitting TRBD1. CDR3 length: 13 amino acids. With V trimmed by 4 bases and J by 14 bases, 13 bases remained unmatched. CDR1 SGDLS and CDR2 YYNGEE come from the germline V gene. In DNA, the CDR3 is TGTGCCAGCAGCCCTACTCTAGGACAGGAAGGGTATTTT. It codes for CASSPTLGQEGYF.

The chain recombines TRBV9 with TRBJ1-6, with 7 bases lining up with TRBD1. Trimming took 3 bases from V and 3 from J; bases not matched to a gene: 3. This CDR3 has 15 amino acids. CDR1 SGDLS and CDR2 YYNGEE come from the germline V gene. The CDR3 sequence is CASSAGDSYNSPLHF. The DNA for the CDR3 is TGTGCCAGCAGCGCAGGGGACAGCTATAATTCACCCCTCCACTTT.

The V call is TRBV5-4, the J call TRBJ2-7; the D gene is possibly TRBD1 (6 bases). Germline values: CDR1 SGHNT, CDR2 YYREEE (reference sequence). There are 17 residues in the CDR3. V was cut by 3 bases and J by 3 bases, with 22 bases left in between. CDR3 bases: TGTGCCAGCAGCTCCCAAAAACCCCCGACAGGTATCTACGAGCAGTACTTC. Its protein is CASSSQKPPTGIYEQYF.

This sequence joins TRBV10-3 and TRBJ2-1, with 10 positions matching TRBD2. This CDR3 is 15 amino acids long. With V trimmed by 3 bases and J by 9 bases, 8 bases remained unmatched. The germline V gene encodes CDR1 ENHRY and CDR2 SYGVKD. CDR3 coding DNA: TGTGCCATCAGTGACGGGACTAGCGCCGTTGCTGAGCAGTTCTTC. It yields the protein CAISDGTSAVAEQFF.

The rearrangement uses TRBV5-1 and TRBJ1-1, with D possibly being TRBD1 (6 bases). Germline assignment: CDR1 SGHRS and CDR2 YFSETQ. The V end lost 0 bases, the J end lost 3 bases, and 12 bases lay between the germline ends. The CDR3 has 15 residues. The CDR3 DNA follows: TGCGCCAGCAGCTTGGACACAGGGTGGGACACTGAAGCTTTCTTT. Residues: CASSLDTGWDTEAFF.

The CDR3 here is CAWSEGAVGNQPQHF. The CDR3 nucleotides read TGTGCCTGGAGTGAAGGGGCGGTGGGCAATCAGCCCCAGCATTTT. V usage is TRBV30 and J usage is TRBJ1-5; TRBD1 is a possible D gene (5 bases). There are 15 residues in the CDR3. V was clipped by 1 base and J by 2 bases, with 12 bases between them. CDR1 GTSNPN and CDR2 SVGIG come from the germline V gene (reference sequence).

The CDR3, as DNA: TGTGCCTGCGGGACAGGGAATTCGATTGAGCAGTTCTTC. Translating it yields CACGTGNSIEQFF. The V call is TRBV30, the J call TRBJ2-1, with 9 positions matching TRBD1. The CDR3 runs to 13 residues. J gave up 9 bases and V 6 bases, and 9 bases lay outside the gene matches. CDR1 is GTSNPN, CDR2 SVGIG, per germline (reference sequence).

The chain couples TRBV5-1 to TRBJ2-1; no clear D gene. The CDR3 covers 16 residues. Looked up from germline, CDR1 is SGHRS and CDR2 is YFSETQ. The germline V and J ends were trimmed by 0 bases and 7 bases, with 17 bases remaining between them. The DNA of the CDR3 is TGCGCCAGCAGCTTGGTCATTCGTGACTTCGAGAATGAGCAGTTCTTC. Protein product: CASSLVIRDFENEQFF.

This chain connects TRBV7-9 to TRBJ2-1; 7 nucleotides match TRBD1. The CDR3 spans 16 residues. V gave up 4 bases and J gave up 0 bases; unmatched junction bases: 6. Germline CDR1 and CDR2: SEHNR and FQNEAQ (reference sequence). In DNA form, the CDR3 reads TGTGCCAGCAGCTCTCCCGGGACAGCCTCCTACAATGAGCAGTTCTTC. Translated, it gives CASSSPGTASYNEQFF.

The V gene is TRBV5-4, the J gene TRBJ1-2; D possibly corresponds to TRBD1 (5 bases). Trimming left V 0 bases short and J 0 bases short, with 15 bases between. CDR1 and CDR2 (germline): SGHNT, YYREEE (reference sequence). The CDR3 sequence is 17 residues long. The CDR3, as DNA: TGTGCCAGCAGCTTGGACACTCGGGGGGACGCTAACTATGGCTACACCTTC. As protein: CASSLDTRGDANYGYTF.

The chain combines TRBV29-1 with TRBJ1-1, with unresolved D. V dropped 7 bases and J dropped 4 bases, with 13 bases sitting between them. The germline V gene encodes CDR1 SQVTM and CDR2 ANQGSEA. This CDR3 spans 12 amino acids. This chain's CDR3 is CSGRLGSTEAFF. The CDR3 DNA reads TGCAGCGGGCGGCTAGGGAGCACTGAAGCTTTCTTT.

This chain uses TRBV6-5 with TRBJ2-4; 7 bases fit TRBD2. The CDR3 loop spans 16 amino acids. Trimming at V came to 0 bases and at J to 0 bases, leaving 2 bases not matched to a gene. From germline, CDR1 is MNHEY and CDR2 SVGAGI. The CDR3 here is CASSYSSGVAKNIQYF. In DNA, the CDR3 is TGTGCCAGCAGTTACTCGAGCGGGGTAGCCAAAAACATTCAGTACTTC.

The gene calls are TRBV27 and TRBJ2-1; possible D gene TRBD1, 5 bases. The germline gives CDR1 MNHEY, CDR2 SMNVEV (reference sequence). The V end was cut by 4 bases, the J end by 4 bases, with 11 bases between. This CDR3 has 14 amino acids. The CDR3: CASSSGKGYNEQFF. The CDR3 DNA reads TGTGCCAGCAGTTCAGGGAAAGGGTACAATGAGCAGTTCTTC.

This chain uses TRBV11-2 with TRBJ2-7, with 9 bases identical to TRBD2. Per germline, CDR1 SGHAT and CDR2 FQNNGV. The J segment lost 6 bases and the V segment lost 9 bases, leaving 15 bases of the junction unmatched. CDR3 size: 15 residues. CDR3 nucleotide sequence: TGTGCCAGTGTCCTAACTAGCGGGTATCAAGCCGAGCAGTACTTC. It translates to CASVLTSGYQAEQYF.

V usage is TRBV14 and J usage is TRBJ1-1, with unresolved D. V was trimmed by 4 bases and J by 3 bases, leaving 18 bases between them. This CDR3 spans 16 amino acids. CDR1 and CDR2 from the germline V gene are SGHDN and FVKESK. The CDR3 DNA sequence: TGTGCCAGCAGCCCCCTAGCCGGTCACGGGGACACTGAAGCTTTCTTT. This translates into CASSPLAGHGDTEAFF.

The chain couples TRBV9 to TRBJ2-7; 8 nucleotides align to TRBD2. J gave up 3 bases and V 4 bases, and 9 bases lay outside the gene matches. The CDR3 sequence is 15 residues long. The germline V gene has CDR1 SGDLS and CDR2 YYNGEE. Here the CDR3 DNA reads TGTGCCAGCAGCCTGAGCGGGAGTGGCCACTACGAGCAGTACTTC. Translated, it gives CASSLSGSGHYEQYF. Together with reference TRBV9 and TRBJ2-7, the CDR3 gives the full variable domain: DSGVTQTPKHLITATGQRVTLRCSPRSGDLSVYWYQQSLDQGLQFLIQYYNGEERAKGNILERFSAQQFPDLHSELNLSSLELGDSALYFCASSLSGSGHYEQYFGPGTRLTVT.

The V and J genes are TRBV14 and TRBJ1-2; D gene ambiguous. The CDR3 spans 14 residues. CDR1 and CDR2 (germline): SGHDN, FVKESK. The V end lost 1 base, the J end lost 0 bases, and 6 bases lay between the germline ends. The CDR3 here is CASSQVLSNYGYTF. The CDR3 bases are TGTGCCAGCAGCCAAGTGCTATCTAACTATGGCTACACCTTC. Variable domain in full (rest from reference TRBV14 and TRBJ1-2): EAGVTQFPSHSVIEKGQTVTLRCDPISGHDNLYWYRRVMGKEIKFLLHFVKESKQDESGMPNNRFLAERTGGTYSTLKVQPAELEDSGVYFCASSQVLSNYGYTFGSGTRLTVV.

The chain employs TRBV11-2 and TRBJ2-1, with a weak D call TRBD2 (6 bases). Trimming left V 6 bases short and J 3 bases short, with 18 bases between. The CDR3 is 16 amino acids. Germline V CDR1 and CDR2: SGHAT, FQNNGV. The CDR3 DNA sequence: TGTGCCAGCAGACTCGGGACTCCCCCGTTCTACAATGAGCAGTTCTTC. It encodes CASRLGTPPFYNEQFF.

Here the CDR3 reads CASSVEGQRDEQYF. The CDR3 region has the DNA TGTGCCAGCAGCGTAGAAGGACAGAGGGACGAGCAGTACTTC. The rearrangement uses TRBV9 and TRBJ2-7; perhaps TRBD1 as D (6 bases). Germline CDR1 reads SGDLS; CDR2 reads YYNGEE. Trimming left V 0 bases short and J 5 bases short, with 12 bases between. There are 14 residues in the CDR3.

This chain joins TRBV11-2 and TRBJ2-3; TRBD2 matches 10 bases. The CDR3 length is 16 residues. CDR1 is SGHAT, CDR2 FQNNGV, per germline. V dropped 1 base and J dropped 1; count of bases not matched to a gene: 2. The CDR3 spells CASSLGLAGGTDTQYF. DNA of the CDR3: TGTGCCAGCAGCTTAGGGCTAGCGGGAGGCACAGATACGCAGTATTTT.

The chain has TRBV5-5 and TRBJ2-7, with 7 positions matching TRBD2. CDR3 size: 14 residues. Germline V gene lookup returns CDR1 SGHKS and CDR2 YYEKEE (reference sequence). V was clipped by 2 bases and J by 3 bases; unmatched bases: 5. DNA for the CDR3: TGTGCCAGCAGCTTTGTGGGCGGGAGCTACGAGCAGTACTTC. Translation gives CASSFVGGSYEQYF.

This chain links TRBV5-1 with TRBJ1-1, with 8 bases that match TRBD1. CDR1 is SGHRS, CDR2 YFSETQ, per germline. The CDR3 is 14 amino acids. Trimming removed 3 bases from V and 5 bases from J; junction bases left unmatched: 6. CDR3 region: CASSYGQGETEAFF. CDR3 coding DNA: TGCGCCAGCAGCTACGGACAGGGAGAAACTGAAGCTTTCTTT.